This T cell receptor (beta chain) was identified during a study of CD8+CD57+ T cells in acquired aplastic anemia. Germline V gene lookup returns CDR1 SNHLY and CDR2 FYNNEI. Losses at the gene ends were 7 bases for V and 2 bases for J; bases not matched to a gene: 6. This CDR3 has 15 amino acids. This clonotype was seen at least ten times. Patients picked for sequencing had shown CD8+CD57+ cell expansion detected by flow cytometry. The use of genomic DNA as template underpinned the TCR beta VDJ and CDR3 profiling. Each CDR3 protein is one row after TCRdb ran MiXCR on the reads. The sample holds roughly 200,000 distinct CDR3 sequences, more than 60% seen once.

This clonotype was sampled from a human donor with aplastic anemia. The sequencing sample was made of sorted CD4+, CD8+, or CD8+CD57+ T cells (not recorded which) from PBMCs. The chain joins TRBV2 to TRBJ2-1, with TRBD2 matching over 9 bases. Here the CDR3 reads CASTSLAGPYNEQFF. The CDR3 nucleotides are TGTGCCAGCACTTCGCTAGCGGGGCCCTACAATGAGCAGTTCTTC.